Below, 17 T cell receptor beta chains from the same sample are listed, as sequenced in a study of spatial heterogeneity in lung cancer. Stated time point: blood at routine non-recurrence follow-up after resection. Tumor, nontumor lung or frozen PBMC supplied whole RNA that was sequenced unsorted. TCRdb recomputed calls from the 5' RACE reads with MiXCR, one row per CDR3 protein. Seen here are some 110,000 distinct CDR3 sequences, approximately 12% observed once, and the top ten hold approximately 16%. The sample in question was PBMCs, obtained at follow-up. These receptors came from a male donor with early-stage non-small cell lung cancer.

The V and J genes are TRBV28 and TRBJ2-7; TRBD1 might be the D (5 bases). Between the trimmed V and J ends, which lost 8 bases and 1 base, there was a span of 12 bases. Germline CDR1 and CDR2: MDHEN and SYDVKM. This CDR3 region has 13 residues. CDR3 loop: CASGMGQSYEQYF. In nucleotides, the CDR3 is TGTGCCAGCGGTATGGGGCAGTCCTACGAGCAGTACTTC.

In its sample, this clonotype was seen many times. CDR3 in amino acids: CASSPSRETQYF. The DNA for the CDR3 is TGTGCCAGCTCACCGAGTCGGGAGACCCAGTACTTC. The chain recombines TRBV18 with TRBJ2-5; D not resolved. This CDR3 has 12 amino acids. Deletions cut 3 bases from V and 5 bases from J, with 7 bases between. Germline CDR1 is KGHSH and CDR2 is LQKENI.

This clonotype was found a few times. This rearrangement joins TRBV10-3 to TRBJ2-7, with 7 bases matching TRBD1. CDR1 and CDR2 from the germline V gene are ENHRY and SYGVKD. V lost 6 bases, J lost 2 bases, and 7 bases stayed unmatched. The CDR3 spans 14 residues. In DNA form, the CDR3 reads TGTGCCATCAGCGTCCTGGGGACAGCCTACGAGCAGTACTTC. As protein: CAISVLGTAYEQYF.

This clonotype was observed a few times. The CDR3 DNA sequence: TGTGCCAGCAGTTACTCGATCGAAACTAGCGGGATGTCTAGCACAGATACGCAGTATTTT. Protein: CASSYSIETSGMSSTDTQYF. The V call is TRBV6-2 or TRBV6-3, the J call TRBJ2-3; 10 bases are shared with TRBD2. Germline V gene data show CDR1 as MNHEY and CDR2 as SVGEGT. The CDR3 contains 20 residues. The J segment lost 0 bases and the V segment lost 0 bases, leaving 12 bases of the junction unmatched.

In its sample, this clonotype was seen many times. CDR3 region: CSVPTSGISSTDTQYF. CDR3 sequence (DNA): TGCAGCGTTCCGACTAGCGGCATATCGTCCACAGATACGCAGTATTTT. The chain has TRBV29-1 and TRBJ2-3, with 9 positions matching TRBD2. The CDR3 has 16 amino acids. Germline loops: CDR1 SQVTM, CDR2 ANQGSEA. V shed 5 bases and J 2 bases; nucleotides not matched to a gene: 11.

The V and J genes are TRBV4-2 and TRBJ1-3; D gene uncertain. The CDR3 contains 12 residues. With 4 bases removed from V and 4 bases from J, the gap between germline ends came to 5 bases. In germline, CDR1 is LGHNA, CDR2 YNFKEQ. The CDR3 here is CASSREGNTIYF. In DNA form, the CDR3 reads TGTGCCAGCAGCCGGGAAGGAAACACCATATATTTT.

The V and J genes are TRBV19 and TRBJ1-5; unclear D gene. The CDR3 has 16 amino acids. Germline assignment: CDR1 LNHDA and CDR2 SQIVND (reference sequence). V was pared by 3 bases and J by 3 bases, with 15 bases between. CDR3 amino acids: CASSISGRGFNQPQHF. CDR3 bases: TGTGCCAGTAGTATTTCTGGACGAGGATTCAATCAGCCCCAGCATTTT.

This clonotype has a count of ten or more. This chain links TRBV5-1 with TRBJ2-7, with D uncertain. V was trimmed by 4 bases and J by 3 bases, leaving 20 bases between them. The CDR3 extends over 16 amino acids. Germline CDR1 is SGHRS and CDR2 is YFSETQ. Here the CDR3 reads CASSDPRAQSIYEQYF. The CDR3 region has the DNA TGCGCCAGCAGCGATCCCCGGGCACAATCCATCTACGAGCAGTACTTC.

This clonotype was counted many times. The chain combines TRBV9 with TRBJ1-6; D is ambiguous. V gave up 0 bases and J gave up 6 bases, with 4 bases separating them. The CDR3 runs to 13 residues. The germline gives CDR1 SGDLS, CDR2 YYNGEE. The DNA of the CDR3 is TGTGCCAGCAGCGTAGCCGGTAATTCACCCCTCCACTTT. Translated, it gives CASSVAGNSPLHF.

The rearrangement uses TRBV2 and TRBJ2-3, with D possibly TRBD1 on 5 matching bases. Trimming removed 5 bases from V and 6 bases from J, with 18 bases in between. Per germline, CDR1 SNHLY and CDR2 FYNNEI. The CDR3 consists of 15 residues. CDR3 loop: CASSSEGATVDTQYF. The CDR3 DNA reads TGTGCCAGCAGTTCCGAAGGGGCTACGGTGGATACGCAGTATTTT.

At least ten counts were recorded for this clonotype. This chain links TRBV7-9 with TRBJ2-5; TRBD1 aligns across 12 bases. Germline lookup yields CDR1 SEHNR and CDR2 FQNEAQ (reference sequence). The CDR3 contains 20 residues. V lost 4 bases and J lost 2; bases outside the gene matches: 17. In DNA, the CDR3 is TGTGCCAGCAGCTCACGACCGGGACAGGGGGCGGCGCGGAGGCAAGAGACCCAGTACTTC. Translating it yields CASSSRPGQGAARRQETQYF.

This clonotype was seen more than once but under ten times. V is TRBV2 and J is TRBJ2-7, with D perhaps TRBD1 (6 bases). Germline V gives CDR1 SNHLY, CDR2 FYNNEI. The CDR3 runs 14 residues. V gave up 6 bases and J gave up 0 bases, with 12 bases separating them. The CDR3 DNA is TGTGCCAGCAGGGGGGACACGGGCTCCTACGAGCAGTACTTC. Translating it yields CASRGDTGSYEQYF.

This chain links TRBV9 with TRBJ2-3; maybe TRBD1 (7 bases). This CDR3 comprises 16 residues. Trimming removed 3 bases at V and 3 bases at J, with 17 bases between. Germline V gives CDR1 SGDLS, CDR2 YYNGEE. The CDR3 loop is CASSAGGGAWTDTQYF. In nucleotides, the CDR3 is TGTGCCAGCAGCGCCGGAGGGGGCGCCTGGACAGATACGCAGTATTTT.

This clonotype turned up a few times. The rearrangement links TRBV7-9 to TRBJ1-2; D is uncertain. Germline V gene data show CDR1 as SEHNR and CDR2 as FQNEAQ (reference sequence). V lost 5 bases and J 4 bases, leaving 17 bases between the germline ends. This CDR3 spans 15 amino acids. The CDR3, as DNA: TGTGCCAGCAGCCCCTCGGCAGGTTCCTCCTATGGCTACACCTTC. Encoded protein: CASSPSAGSSYGYTF.

V gene TRBV29-1 combines with J gene TRBJ2-7; D gene uncertain. V lost 0 bases to trimming and J lost 3 bases, with 15 bases between them. This CDR3 comprises 15 residues. In germline, CDR1 is SQVTM, CDR2 ANQGSEA. CDR3 region: CSVEDVKQNFYEQYF. CDR3 coding DNA: TGCAGCGTTGAAGATGTAAAACAGAATTTCTACGAGCAGTACTTC.

There are many counts of this clonotype. The gene calls are TRBV9 and TRBJ2-1; 8 bases fit TRBD1. Germline CDR1 reads SGDLS; CDR2 reads YYNGEE. V lost 1 base, J lost 2 bases, and 2 bases stayed unmatched. This CDR3 region has 15 residues. The CDR3 DNA is TGTGCCAGCAGCGTATCAGGGGGCCCCTACAATGAGCAGTTCTTC. This encodes CASSVSGGPYNEQFF.

This clonotype came up many times. This sequence joins TRBV25-1 and TRBJ1-6, with no clear D. The CDR3 is 15 residues long. Per germline, CDR1 MGHDK and CDR2 SYGVNS. V lost 8 bases and J 0 bases, leaving 11 bases between the germline ends. The CDR3 loop reads CASGPPGSYNSPLHF. Here the CDR3 DNA reads TGTGCCAGCGGCCCCCCAGGCTCCTATAATTCACCCCTCCACTTT.